The 26 T cell receptor beta chains listed next were all sequenced from one sample in a study of cytomegalovirus exposure and HLA in healthy donors. The repertoire was sequenced with immunoSEQ multiplex PCR; TCRdb's copy has only in-frame clones and lacks some. The sample lists roughly 250,000 clones; 90% were seen once. Sequenced input: PBMCs. The receptors derive from a woman between 18 and 29 years old in good health and CMV-seronegative.

The J gene is TRBJ1-6, the V gene TRBV27; the match to TRBD1 covers 7 bases. After removal of 3 bases from V and 5 bases from J, the junction contained 7 bases not matched to a gene. Germline CDR1 is MNHEY and CDR2 is SMNVEV (reference sequence). This CDR3 has 16 amino acids. The DNA of the CDR3 is TGTGCCAGCAGTTTCACAGGGGAGAATCATAATTCACCCCTCCACTTT. Protein product: CASSFTGENHNSPLHF.

The chain links TRBV11-2 to TRBJ2-7; TRBD1 agrees at 9 bases. The CDR3 is made up of 14 amino acids. Germline loops: CDR1 SGHAT, CDR2 FQNNGV. V shed 2 bases and J 2 bases; nucleotides not matched to a gene: 1. The CDR3 loop is CASSLRTGAYEQYV. The CDR3, as DNA: TGTGCCAGCAGCTTAAGGACAGGGGCCTACGAGCAGTACGTC.

This chain joins TRBV2 and TRBJ2-7, with 14 positions matching TRBD2. Germline V gene sequence: CDR1 SNHLY, CDR2 FYNNEI. Losses at the gene ends were 6 bases for V and 0 bases for J; bases not matched to a gene: 7. The CDR3 runs to 17 residues. CDR3 DNA sequence: TGTGCCAGCAGGGGAGGGACTAGCGGGGGCCACTCCTACGAGCAGTACTTC. It translates to CASRGGTSGGHSYEQYF.

The chain uses TRBV29-1 and TRBJ1-2; 11 nucleotides line up with TRBD1. V was pared by 4 bases and J by 4 bases, with 5 bases of the junction left unmatched. Germline CDR1 SQVTM, CDR2 ANQGSEA. This CDR3 region has 14 residues. The chain's CDR3 is CSVGGDRGTYGYTF. CDR3 DNA: TGCAGCGTTGGGGGGGACAGGGGGACCTATGGCTACACCTTC.

The chain uses TRBV27 and TRBJ1-6; possibly TRBD1 for D (5 bases). The CDR3 has 16 residues. Germline V gene lookup returns CDR1 MNHEY and CDR2 SMNVEV (reference sequence). V was pared by 5 bases and J by 3 bases, with 14 bases between. The CDR3 DNA is TGTGCCAGCAGTCGCCGGCCCGGGGGCTATAATTCACCCCTCCACTTT. It codes for CASSRRPGGYNSPLHF.

The rearrangement joins TRBV4-1 to TRBJ1-2; D is unresolved. Germline-derived CDR1 and CDR2 are MGHRA and YSYEKL. V was clipped by 0 bases and J by 2 bases, with 16 bases between them. This CDR3 comprises 17 residues. In DNA, the CDR3 is TGCGCCAGCAGCCAAGAACCTATCCAGACACCGAACTATGGCTACACCTTC. Translated: CASSQEPIQTPNYGYTF.

This CDR3 reads CASSSMDSNQPQHF. CDR3 DNA: TGTGCCAGCAGTTCAATGGACAGTAATCAGCCCCAGCATTTT. This chain joins TRBV27 and TRBJ1-5; tentatively, D is TRBD1 (6 bases). V lost 4 bases and J lost 4, with 11 bases in between. The CDR3 loop spans 14 amino acids. Germline V gene data show CDR1 as MNHEY and CDR2 as SMNVEV (reference sequence).

V usage is TRBV2 and J usage is TRBJ2-1; TRBD1 matches at 8 bases. The germline CDR1 and CDR2 sequences are SNHLY and FYNNEI. V trimming: 7 bases; J trimming: 6 bases; junction bases outside the gene matches: 8. This CDR3 region has 14 residues. CDR3 sequence reads: CASTPGTGLNEQFF. DNA of the CDR3: TGTGCCAGCACCCCCGGGACAGGACTCAATGAGCAGTTCTTC.

The chain has TRBV5-6 and TRBJ2-7; 12 bases match TRBD2. V lost 4 bases and J lost 4; bases outside the gene matches: 6. This CDR3 contains 15 residues. Germline values: CDR1 SGHDT, CDR2 YYEEEE. CDR3 protein: CASSITSGGSYEQYV. The CDR3 DNA reads as TGTGCCAGCAGCATTACTAGCGGGGGGTCTTACGAGCAGTACGTC.

The chain uses TRBV28 and TRBJ2-1; D is undetermined. Germline values: CDR1 MDHEN, CDR2 SYDVKM. The CDR3 is 13 residues long. Trimming removed 7 bases from V and 5 bases from J, with 12 bases in between. The chain's CDR3 is CASTREDNNEQFF. The CDR3 region has the DNA TGTGCCAGCACCCGAGAAGACAACAATGAGCAGTTCTTC. Full variable domain (missing parts from reference TRBV28 and TRBJ2-1): DVKVTQSSRYLVKRTGEKVFLECVQDMDHENMFWYRQDPGLGLRLIYFSYDVKMKEKGDIPEGYSVSREKKERFSLILESASTNQTSMYLCASTREDNNEQFFGPGTRLTVL.

The chain couples TRBV2 to TRBJ2-2; 10 bases match TRBD1. Germline CDR1 is SNHLY and CDR2 is FYNNEI. V was pared by 6 bases and J by 2 bases, with 9 bases of the junction left unmatched. The CDR3 spans 17 residues. The CDR3 DNA sequence: TGTGCCAGCAGCCCAACCCGGGACAGGGGAAACACCGGGGAGCTGTTTTTT. It specifies CASSPTRDRGNTGELFF.

The CDR3: CASSFSDRTNTGELFF. The CDR3 DNA reads as TGTGCCAGCAGCTTCAGTGACAGAACAAACACCGGGGAGCTGTTTTTT. The chain combines TRBV7-6 with TRBJ2-2, with D possibly TRBD1 on 5 matching bases. The CDR3 contains 16 residues. The V gene lost 3 bases and the J gene lost 2 bases, with 13 bases spanning the gap. Germline-derived CDR1 and CDR2 are SGHVS and FNYEAQ.

This chain connects TRBV18 to TRBJ2-7, with a possible D match to TRBD1 (6 bases). Between the trimmed V and J ends, which lost 4 bases and 0 bases, there was a span of 7 bases. CDR3 length: 13 residues. Germline-derived CDR1 and CDR2 are KGHSH and LQKENI. CDR3 nucleotides: TGTGCCAGCTCACTGGGACACTCCTACGAGCAGTACTTC. Amino acids: CASSLGHSYEQYF.

This clone appeared once. The CDR3 coding sequence is TGTGCCAGCAGCACCCCGACTAGCGGGGATCGAAGTGAGCAGTTCTTC. It encodes CASSTPTSGDRSEQFF. V usage is TRBV5-4 and J usage is TRBJ2-1; 11 bases are a match to TRBD2. CDR3 size: 16 residues. CDR1 and CDR2 from the germline V gene are SGHNT and YYREEE (reference sequence). Trimming took 4 bases from V and 9 from J; bases not matched to a gene: 12.

The chain carries TRBV4-1 and TRBJ2-1; tentatively, D is TRBD2 (6 bases). The V end lost 3 bases, the J end lost 4 bases, and 16 bases lay between the germline ends. This CDR3 contains 16 residues. CDR1 and CDR2 from the germline V gene are MGHRA and YSYEKL. The CDR3 loop reads CASSHGRDSKYNEQFF. The CDR3 region has the DNA TGCGCCAGCAGCCACGGTAGGGACTCAAAGTACAATGAGCAGTTCTTC.

The rearrangement uses TRBV7-9 and TRBJ1-1, with D uncertain. CDR1 is SEHNR, CDR2 FQNEAQ, per germline (reference sequence). Trimming removed 4 bases from V and 1 base from J, with 10 bases in between. The CDR3 totals 14 residues. The CDR3 here is CASSSRGENTEAFF. Written as DNA, the CDR3 is TGTGCCAGCAGCTCTAGAGGAGAGAACACTGAAGCTTTCTTT.

To note about this clone: This same CDR3 is encoded by further DNA sequences in the sample. The chain carries TRBV29-1 and TRBJ1-1; D is ambiguous. V was shortened by 4 bases and J by 1 base, with 4 bases between the two germline ends. Germline V lookup: CDR1 SQVTM, CDR2 ANQGSEA. This CDR3 contains 11 residues. The CDR3 sequence: CSVARNTEAFF. The CDR3, as DNA: TGCAGCGTTGCCAGGAACACTGAAGCTTTCTTT. Full variable domain (remainder filled in from reference TRBV29-1 and TRBJ1-1): SAVISQKPSRDICQRGTSLTIQCQVDSQVTMMFWYRQQPGQSLTLIATANQGSEATYESGFVIDKFPISRPNLTFSTLTVSNMSPEDSSIYLCSVARNTEAFFGQGTRLTVV.

The rearrangement links TRBV7-6 to TRBJ1-1; possibly TRBD1 for D (6 bases). CDR1 SGHVS and CDR2 FNYEAQ come from the germline V gene. The CDR3 has 14 amino acids. The V and J ends lost 1 base and 4 bases respectively, with 10 bases between them. CDR3 in amino acids: CASSLGGGGTEAFF. In DNA form, the CDR3 reads TGTGCCAGCAGCTTAGGGGGAGGGGGCACTGAAGCTTTCTTT.

This clone showed up just a few times. The chain carries TRBV28 and TRBJ1-5; maybe TRBD1 (6 bases). The CDR3 is 12 amino acids. Germline loops: CDR1 MDHEN, CDR2 SYDVKM. The V and J ends lost 6 bases and 8 bases respectively, with 11 bases between them. CDR3 sequence (DNA): TGTGCCAGCAGCCAACAGGGTAAGCCCCAGCATTTT. It codes for CASSQQGKPQHF. The variable domain in full, with the rest retrieved from reference TRBV28 and TRBJ1-5, is DVKVTQSSRYLVKRTGEKVFLECVQDMDHENMFWYRQDPGLGLRLIYFSYDVKMKEKGDIPEGYSVSREKKERFSLILESASTNQTSMYLCASSQQGKPQHFGDGTRLSIL.

The CDR3 reads CATSTSDTEAFF. The CDR3 coding sequence is TGTGCCACCAGCACGAGCGACACTGAAGCTTTCTTT. The J gene is TRBJ1-1, the V gene TRBV15, with no clear D. Deletions cut 4 bases from V and 3 bases from J, with 6 bases between. The CDR3 runs 12 residues. Looked up from germline, CDR1 is LNHNV and CDR2 is YYDKDF (reference sequence).

The table lists this clone with a count of one. The chain combines TRBV4-3 with TRBJ2-3, with TRBD1 identical over 11 bases. The V segment lost 4 bases and the J segment 3 bases; nucleotides outside the gene matches: 3. This CDR3 comprises 15 residues. The germline V gene has CDR1 LGHNA and CDR2 YSLEER. The CDR3 here is CASSPGQGATDTQYF. The CDR3 coding sequence is TGCGCCAGCAGCCCAGGACAGGGGGCAACAGATACGCAGTATTTT.

The count of this clone is one. This chain uses TRBV4-2 with TRBJ1-2, with D possibly matching TRBD1 (5 bases). Trimming took 1 base from V and 4 from J, leaving 10 bases between them. Germline-derived CDR1 and CDR2 are LGHNA and YNFKEQ. There are 14 residues in the CDR3. In DNA form, the CDR3 reads TGTGCCAGCAGCCAAGCTGAGACAGCCTATGGCTACACCTTC. This encodes CASSQAETAYGYTF.

This sequence joins TRBV5-4 and TRBJ2-1; maybe TRBD1 (6 bases). V lost 4 bases and J 1 base, leaving 9 bases between the germline ends. Looked up from germline, CDR1 is SGHNT and CDR2 is YYREEE (reference sequence). CDR3 length equals 14 residues. DNA of the CDR3: TGTGCCAGCAGCCTACAGGGTTCCTACAATGAGCAGTTCTTC. Its protein product is CASSLQGSYNEQFF.

The V gene is TRBV15, the J gene TRBJ2-1; 8 bases line up with TRBD2. Unmatched junction bases numbered 3, after V lost 1 base and J lost 4 bases. This CDR3 is 15 amino acids long. The germline gives CDR1 LNHNV, CDR2 YYDKDF (reference sequence). The CDR3 sequence: CATSRVAGNYNEQFF. The CDR3, as DNA: TGTGCCACCAGCAGAGTAGCGGGGAATTACAATGAGCAGTTCTTC.

The chain recombines TRBV5-6 with TRBJ1-5; no firm D call. V lost 2 bases and J 0 bases, leaving 9 bases between the germline ends. The CDR3 length is 15 residues. Per germline, CDR1 SGHDT and CDR2 YYEEEE. CDR3 amino acids: CASSLAAYSNQPQHF. The CDR3 bases are TGTGCCAGCAGCTTAGCGGCGTATAGCAATCAGCCCCAGCATTTT.

To note about this clone: The same CDR3 is also encoded by other DNA sequences in this sample. The rearrangement joins TRBV5-4 to TRBJ1-1, with TRBD1 matching 8 bases. This CDR3 has 13 amino acids. Trimming at V came to 2 bases and at J to 5 bases, leaving 2 bases not matched to a gene. Germline CDR1 and CDR2: SGHNT and YYREEE (reference sequence). The DNA for the CDR3 is TGTGCCAGCAGCTTCGGACAGGGAACTGAAGCTTTCTTT. Its protein is CASSFGQGTEAFF.